This T cell receptor (beta chain) was captured by sequencing in a study of response to subunit inactivated influenza vaccine. V dropped 7 bases and J dropped 1 base, with 22 bases sitting between them. In germline, CDR1 is MNHEY, CDR2 SVGEGT. This CDR3 has 17 residues. General study results and limits: New T cells are recruited in small numbers by each seasonal influenza vaccination, according to the authors' suggestion.

In this sample, this clonotype turned up a few times. Its antigen is still unknown. Each CDR3 protein gets one entry after TCRdb re-called the RT-PCR reads with MiXCR. There are more than 700,000 distinct CDR3 sequences in the sample; 21% occur only once, and more than 8.5% lies in the top ten. J is TRBJ2-5 and V is TRBV6-2 or TRBV6-3, with D tentatively TRBD1 (6 bases). The sequencing here drew on PBMCs from blood, taken 5 days after vaccination. This TCR derives from a man aged 45-60 years who received an inactivated influenza vaccine. The CDR3, as DNA: TGTGCCAGCACCTCCGGACTCGGGACAATCGTCCAAGAGACCCAGTACTTC. Amino acid sequence: CASTSGLGTIVQETQYF.